Below are 13 T cell receptor beta chains sequenced from a single sample in a study of OX40 agonist ivuxolimab in advanced cancers. The repertoire was sequenced with immunoSEQ multiplex PCR; TCRdb's copy has only in-frame clones and lacks some. The sample carries roughly 40,000 clones, 80% to 90% recorded once. Sequenced here: CD4+ or CD8+ T cells sorted from blood, sampled in a trial of the OX40 agonist ivuxolimab. The receptors derive from an adult with an advanced solid tumor such as melanoma, head and neck, liver or kidney cancer.

The chain is built from TRBV6-5 and TRBJ1-1, with 9 bases that match TRBD1. The trim removed 5 bases at V and 8 bases at J, leaving 3 bases unmatched. The CDR3 length is 12 residues. The germline CDR1 and CDR2 sequences are MNHEY and SVGAGI. The CDR3 nucleotides read TGTGCCAGCAGTCGACAGGGGGAGGAAGCTTTCTTT. It encodes CASSRQGEEAFF.

V is TRBV28 and J is TRBJ1-1; 8 bases are shared with TRBD1. J lost 4 bases, V lost 5 bases, and 12 bases had no gene match. CDR3 length: 16 amino acids. CDR1 MDHEN and CDR2 SYDVKM come from the germline V gene. The CDR3 sequence: CASSPLAGGGGTEAFF. As DNA, the CDR3 is TGTGCCAGCAGTCCCCTCGCAGGGGGCGGTGGCACTGAAGCTTTCTTT.

This chain connects TRBV20-1 to TRBJ2-1; no clear D gene. V shed 2 bases and J shed 7 bases, with 6 bases lying between them. The CDR3 has 11 residues. Germline V gene sequence: CDR1 DFQATT, CDR2 SNEGSKA (reference sequence). CDR3 loop: CSARFINEQFF. The CDR3 bases are TGCAGTGCTAGATTTATTAATGAGCAGTTCTTC.

This chain joins TRBV2 and TRBJ2-3; D is ambiguous. Germline V gene sequence: CDR1 SNHLY, CDR2 FYNNEI. The CDR3 is made up of 13 amino acids. V dropped 3 bases and J dropped 9 bases, with 13 bases sitting between them. CDR3 region: CASSDWTSSTQYF. CDR3 in DNA: TGTGCCAGCAGTGATTGGACGTCGTCCACGCAGTATTTT.

For the CDR3, the DNA is TGTGCCAGCAGCTCCGACGTGGCGGGAGGGTCCTACAATGAGCAGTTCTTC. Amino acids: CASSSDVAGGSYNEQFF. This rearrangement joins TRBV7-9 to TRBJ2-1; 9 bases map to TRBD2. Germline V gives CDR1 SEHNR, CDR2 FQNEAQ (reference sequence). The ends lost 4 bases at V and 1 base at J; junction bases unmatched: 8. This CDR3 has 17 amino acids. The full variable domain, in which reference TRBV7-9 and TRBJ2-1 provide the parts outside the CDR3, is DTGVSQNPRHKITKRGQNVTFRCDPISEHNRLYWYRQTLGQGPEFLTYFQNEAQLEKSRLLSDRFSAERPKGSFSTLEIQRTEQGDSAMYLCASSSDVAGGSYNEQFFGPGTRLTVL.

The chain has TRBV21-1 and TRBJ1-5. TRBV21-1 represents a pseudogene. The CDR3 is 12 amino acids. CDR3 loop: CAYLIPNQPQHF. CDR3 coding DNA: TGTGCCTACCTAATCCCTAATCAGCCCCAGCATTTT.

V and J are TRBV28 and TRBJ2-7; 10 positions match TRBD2. CDR1 is MDHEN, CDR2 SYDVKM, per germline. The V segment lost 5 bases and the J segment 3 bases; nucleotides outside the gene matches: 7. This CDR3 spans 15 amino acids. CDR3 nucleotides: TGTGCCAGCAGTCCCCCTCCTAGCGGGAGCTACGAGCAGTACTTC. Its translation: CASSPPPSGSYEQYF.

The genes are TRBV6-5 and TRBJ1-5; 9 bases match TRBD1. CDR1 is MNHEY and CDR2 is SVGAGI in the germline V gene. The CDR3 sequence is 13 residues long. V was pared by 8 bases and J by 1 base, with 0 bases of the junction left unmatched. CDR3 region: CASGTGSNQPQHF. The CDR3 DNA follows: TGTGCCAGCGGGACAGGGAGCAATCAGCCCCAGCATTTT.

V gene TRBV19 combines with J gene TRBJ2-5, with D perhaps given as TRBD1 or TRBD2 (5 bases each). The CDR3 is 14 amino acids. Germline CDR1 and CDR2: LNHDA and SQIVND (reference sequence). Trimming left V 3 bases short and J 2 bases short, with 10 bases between. The CDR3 loop is CASSIRDRQETQYF. The CDR3 DNA follows: TGTGCCAGTAGTATTAGGGACCGACAAGAGACCCAGTACTTC.

This chain connects TRBV11-1 to TRBJ1-1, with D uncertain. Trimming left V 5 bases short and J 1 base short, with 14 bases between. The CDR3 is 15 residues long. Germline V gene sequence: CDR1 SGHAT, CDR2 FQDESV (reference sequence). The CDR3 loop reads CASSLRLAGNTEAFF. The CDR3 DNA reads as TGTGCCAGCAGCCTCCGATTGGCAGGGAACACTGAAGCTTTCTTT.

This clone was observed once. The gene calls are TRBV27 and TRBJ1-4, with D unclear. Germline V gives CDR1 MNHEY, CDR2 SMNVEV (reference sequence). This CDR3 is 18 amino acids long. The V end lost 5 bases, the J end lost 0 bases, and 19 bases lay between the germline ends. The CDR3 spells CASSPRLQSSSTNEKLFF. CDR3 DNA: TGTGCCAGCAGTCCGCGTTTACAGTCATCCTCAACTAATGAAAAACTGTTTTTT. Drawing the rest from reference TRBV27 and TRBJ1-4, the complete variable domain is EAQVTQNPRYLITVTGKKLTVTCSQNMNHEYMSWYRQDPGLGLRQIYYSMNVEVTDKGDVPEGYKVSRKEKRNFPLILESPSPNQTSLYFCASSPRLQSSSTNEKLFFGSGTQLSVL.

This chain uses TRBV2 with TRBJ2-1, with unresolved D. V lost 3 bases to trimming and J lost 5 bases, with 14 bases between them. Germline CDR1 reads SNHLY; CDR2 reads FYNNEI. This CDR3 is 15 amino acids long. The CDR3 sequence: CASSDLSPRHNEQFF. CDR3 nucleotides: TGTGCCAGCAGTGATTTGTCTCCCCGCCACAATGAGCAGTTCTTC.

V and J are TRBV19 and TRBJ1-3; D uncertain. In germline, CDR1 is LNHDA, CDR2 SQIVND (reference sequence). V lost 3 bases to trimming and J lost 0 bases, with 15 bases between them. CDR3 length equals 17 residues. In DNA form, the CDR3 reads TGTGCCAGTAGTATCGGGCGTCTCGGCGACTCTGGAAACACCATATATTTT. Translated: CASSIGRLGDSGNTIYF.